This T cell receptor (beta chain) was retrieved from a study of type 1 and type 2 diabetes patients (dated by TCRdb to 2016 to 2017). Some background on the complete study: About 9 type 1 diabetes patients, four type 2 diabetes patients and six nondiabetic controls were recruited in China to form the cohort. The study profiled TCRbeta repertoires by high-throughput sequencing to compare type 1 diabetes, type 2 diabetes and nondiabetic individuals. V gene usage was similar between roughly 19-cycle and roughly 25-cycle amplification, suggesting similar primer efficiencies and random PCR bias. The whole study generated some 20,000,000 paired-end reads. For the type 1 diabetes patients, the type 2 diabetes patients acted as a disease comparison group. Throughout the study, CD4 or CD8 MicroBeads on MACS columns were used to positively select CD4+ and CD8+ T cells from PBMCs. Sequencing of the TCRbeta libraries was paired-end and was performed on Illumina HiSeq 2000 or MiSeq instruments. On the study overall, not on this receptor specifically: Few highly-expanded CD4+ clones, median one, were found in type 2 diabetes patients, accounting for a median approximately 4% of reads. Type 2 diabetes and control samples had highly correlated V and J gene usage patterns, with the correlation between samples averaging roughly 0.97. In both CD4+ and CD8+ T cells, type 2 diabetes repertoires were highly diverse and significantly more diverse than type 1 diabetes repertoires. Study groups were not matched for age and gender, which possibly biased interpretation. Because only a limited number of T2D and control samples were sequenced, some T1D-only HECs might also be present in more T2D or control samples.

Inclusive of the bounding cysteine and phenylalanine, the CDR3 is 14 residues long. Only the CDR3 DNA stays, 42 bases, in frame from base 1. The germline ends are 10 bases apart after V is trimmed by 2 bases and J by 2 bases. The germline V gene encodes CDR1 SGHTA and CDR2 FQGTGA. All diabetic patients met standard classification criteria for type 1 or type 2 diabetes, with glucose and C-peptide assessed by WHO-recommended methods. Exclusion applied to any donor with other autoimmune diseases or infections within the previous four weeks. Ten milliliters of peripheral blood were drawn from each participant. LymphoPrep density separation was used to isolate PBMCs. Sequenced on an Illumina MiSeq. Genomic DNA from sorted T cell subsets was used as template for TCRbeta CDR3 amplification. The TCRbeta CDR3 region was amplified by multiplex PCR with 30 forward and 13 reverse primers. PCR products were purified with AMPure XP beads, then indices and adaptors were added in a second roughly 24-cycle PCR. Libraries were gel-purified using the QIAquick Gel Extraction Kit before sequencing. The authors' analysis ran thus. Paired-end reads were merged using FLASH and were aligned with IgBLAST to IMGT V, D and J germline references. Reads with below 70% alignment identity to germline references were discarded, leaving 8.5 million to 14 million reads study-wide. CDR3 boundaries, reading frame and productivity were assigned according to IMGT definitions. Clones at or above 1% of reads were defined as highly-expanded clones, and diversity was measured by normalized Shannon entropy. Unpaired two-tailed t-tests were used to test group differences in Shannon entropy. TCRdb reprocessed the public reads (quality trimming at Q25 with fastp, clone calling with MiXCR) and kept in-frame beta chains. All rows with the same CDR3 protein become a single entry with the most common DNA and genes. TCRdb's processing, not the authors' own work, is the source of the V and J calls. Recorded for this sample are more than 250,000 distinct CDR3 sequences; roughly 50% of them occurred a single time. Roughly 13% of the sample is taken by the ten largest.

For this clonotype: The target of this receptor is not known. The sample holds no much larger clone one base away, and base qualities are not on file.

The chain joins TRBV7-3 to TRBJ2-7; no D gene call is confident. Input material: peripheral blood mononuclear cells (PBMCs). The clonotype originates from a man aged 18-30 years with type 2 diabetes. The DNA sequence is TGTGCCAGCAGCTTAGTCGGCAGTGCCTACGAGCAGTACTTC. Protein translation: CASSLVGSAYEQYF.